This T cell receptor (beta chain) was found in a study of T cell responses to AZD1222 COVID-19 vaccine. About this clone itself: Its matching antigen is unknown.

General study points: Per reports, nearly half of all spike-specific TCRs target regions that are unmutated in variants.

TCRdb keeps only in-frame clones here, not all; method: immunoSEQ multiplex PCR. The table includes over 150,000 clones, around 90% detected once. The TCR originated in an adult in good health. Here the sequenced sample was peripheral blood, taken on day 0 of AZD1222 vaccination.

CDR3: CASSLRILVLTYEQYF. Written as DNA, the CDR3 is TGTGCCAGCAGCCTAAGAATTCTGGTCCTCACCTACGAGCAGTACTTC. The chain carries TRBV7-8 and TRBJ2-7; D is ambiguous. There are 16 residues in the CDR3. The germline V and J ends were trimmed by 5 bases and 2 bases, with 19 bases remaining between them. Germline V lookup: CDR1 SGHVS, CDR2 FQNEAQ.